The 6 T cell receptor beta chains below all came from one sample that was sequenced in a study of cytomegalovirus exposure and HLA in healthy donors (TCRdb year 2017). Libraries were constructed by the immunoSEQ multiplex PCR assay. A mixture of 60 forward primers for TCR Vbeta segments and 13 reverse primers for TCR Jbeta segments was used in the multiplex PCR. In TCRdb, the immuneACCESS table is reduced to in-frame sequences with V and J assigned. These tables do not hold every clone; where another copy was compared, an unresolved V gene accounts for under half, and the others remain unexplained. This sample lists approximately 140,000 clones; 73% were detected once. Clones ranked in the top ten supply approximately 1.6% of the sample. The specimen was PBMCs. Receptor source: a woman younger than 30 in good health and CMV-seronegative.

The chain employs TRBV11-3 and TRBJ1-1, with unresolved D. The CDR3 contains 15 residues. V gave up 5 bases and J gave up 0 bases, with 13 bases separating them. Germline V gene lookup returns CDR1 SGHNT and CDR2 YENEEA. The CDR3 spells CASSGSQQLNTEAFF. The DNA of the CDR3 is TGTGCCAGCAGCGGGTCTCAACAGCTGAACACTGAAGCTTTCTTT.

The rearrangement uses TRBV4-1 and TRBJ1-2; TRBD1 agrees at 9 bases. This CDR3 contains 13 residues. V trimming: 5 bases; J trimming: 8 bases; junction bases outside the gene matches: 6. From germline, CDR1 is MGHRA and CDR2 YSYEKL. CDR3 bases: TGCGCCAGCAGCGAAAGGACAGGGGACGGCTACACCTTC. Translation gives CASSERTGDGYTF.

The rearrangement uses TRBV5-6 and TRBJ1-4, with D possibly being TRBD1 (6 bases). V gave up 0 bases and J gave up 0 bases, with 18 bases separating them. Germline V CDR1 and CDR2: SGHDT, YYEEEE. This CDR3 contains 19 residues. The CDR3 bases are TGTGCCAGCAGCTTGGTGGGACAACGAAATGAGACAACTAATGAAAAACTGTTTTTT. Protein product: CASSLVGQRNETTNEKLFF.

The chain is built from TRBV11-2 and TRBJ2-3, with a weak D call TRBD1 (5 bases). V was cut by 8 bases and J by 0 bases, with 15 bases left in between. The CDR3 has 15 residues. Per the germline V gene, CDR1 is SGHAT and CDR2 is FQNNGV. The CDR3 nucleotides are TGTGCCAGCTCGCCCAGGGCGACTAGCACAGATACGCAGTATTTT. Protein product: CASSPRATSTDTQYF.

In the case of this clone: The germline gene is not matched at one end of the junction; a read error may be the cause. The chain carries TRBV4-3 and TRBJ1-4, with D possibly matching TRBD1 (5 bases). The CDR3 contains 13 residues. In germline, CDR1 is LGHNA, CDR2 YSLEER. This CDR3 reads CASSQEGGRDPIF. In DNA form, the CDR3 reads TGCGCCAGCAGCCAAGAGGGGGGTAGGGACCCTATTTTT.

This chain joins TRBV2 and TRBJ2-7, with D perhaps TRBD2 (5 bases). Germline CDR1 is SNHLY and CDR2 is FYNNEI. V was cut by 8 bases and J by 3 bases, with 14 bases left in between. The CDR3 runs to 13 residues. This CDR3 reads CASDRRGLYEQYF. The CDR3 coding sequence is TGTGCCAGCGACCGTCGCGGACTCTACGAGCAGTACTTC. The whole variable domain, filled in from reference TRBV2 and TRBJ2-7, reads EPEVTQTPSHQVTQMGQEVILRCVPISNHLYFYWYRQILGQKVEFLVSFYNNEISEKSEIFDDQFSVERPDGSNFTLKIRSTKLEDSAMYFCASDRRGLYEQYFGPGTRLTVT.